The 10 T cell receptor beta chains below come from one sample, sequenced in a study of beta chain features in type 1 diabetes. The sequenced template was cDNA made from the entire isolated RNA. Clones were sequenced by immunoSEQ multiplex PCR, and TCRdb holds only the in-frame ones, with some missing. The table shows about 25,000 clones, with roughly two thirds occurring only once. Whole-study results and caveats: People with Type 1 diabetes carried modestly yet significantly shorter TCRB CDR3s in all four CD4+ subsets.

These receptors are not linked to any known antigen. Input material: stem cell memory CD4+ T cells from blood. These receptors were obtained from a woman in her thirties or forties with type 1 diabetes.

The gene calls are TRBV19 and TRBJ2-6; 7 bases agree with TRBD1. The junction had 0 bases not matched to a gene; V was cut back by 4 bases and J by 0 bases. This CDR3 has 15 amino acids. Germline lookup yields CDR1 LNHDA and CDR2 SQIVND (reference sequence). The CDR3 reads CASSKGASGANVLTF. CDR3 nucleotide sequence: TGTGCCAGTAGTAAGGGGGCCTCTGGGGCCAACGTCCTGACTTTC.

The chain is built from TRBV7-9 and TRBJ2-1, with a possible D match to TRBD2 (6 bases). This CDR3 spans 15 amino acids. Germline assignment: CDR1 SEHNR and CDR2 FQNEAQ (reference sequence). V was pared by 5 bases and J by 0 bases, with 11 bases between. CDR3 residues: CASSLSGTSYNEQFF. CDR3 bases: TGTGCCAGCAGCCTTAGCGGAACCTCCTACAATGAGCAGTTCTTC.

This sequence joins TRBV5-1 and TRBJ2-5; D remains unclear. The V end lost 3 bases, the J end lost 4 bases, and 4 bases lay between the germline ends. The CDR3 consists of 11 residues. Germline V lookup: CDR1 SGHRS, CDR2 YFSETQ. The CDR3 protein is CASSSGETQYF. The DNA of the CDR3 is TGCGCCAGCAGCTCCGGAGAGACCCAGTACTTC.

The V gene is TRBV7-2, the J gene TRBJ1-3; D is uncertain. Per germline, CDR1 SGHTA and CDR2 FQGNSA. The CDR3 is 14 amino acids. V was pared by 6 bases and J by 1 base, with 10 bases between. The CDR3 DNA sequence: TGTGCCAGCAGTCGGACTGCTTCTGGAAACACCATATATTTT. Its protein product is CASSRTASGNTIYF. The full variable domain, with the rest looked up from reference TRBV7-2 and TRBJ1-3, is GAGVSQSPSNKVTEKGKDVELRCDPISGHTALYWYRQSLGQGLEFLIYFQGNSAPDKSGLPSDRFSAERTGGSVSTLTIQRTQQEDSAVYLCASSRTASGNTIYFGEGSWLTVV.

This clone showed up just a few times. This chain joins TRBV11-3 and TRBJ1-5, with 7 bases fitting TRBD1. The V gene end was trimmed by 6 bases and the J gene end by 0 bases; junction bases not matched to a gene: 11. Germline values: CDR1 SGHNT, CDR2 YENEEA. The CDR3 loop spans 17 amino acids. In DNA form, the CDR3 reads TGTGCCAGCAGTAAGTCACAGGGGCCTTATAGCAATCAGCCCCAGCATTTT. Amino acids: CASSKSQGPYSNQPQHF.

The count of this clone is one. An end of the junction does not agree with germline; a read error may underlie this. This chain uses TRBV4-1 with TRBJ1-2, with a possible D match to TRBD1 (5 bases). The CDR3 is 16 residues long. Germline V CDR1 and CDR2: MGHRA, YSYEKL. The DNA of the CDR3 is TGTGCCAGCAGCCAAGGACGGGGGGAGCAGGGCTATGGCTACACCTTC. Its protein is CASSQGRGEQGYGYTF.

V usage is TRBV5-1 and J usage is TRBJ2-7, with 8 bases that match TRBD1. The CDR3 is 15 residues long. V lost 0 bases, J lost 2 bases, and 4 bases stayed unmatched. Germline V gene lookup returns CDR1 SGHRS and CDR2 YFSETQ. This CDR3 reads CASSLGGTGAYEQYF. CDR3 DNA: TGCGCCAGCAGCTTGGGAGGGACAGGCGCCTACGAGCAGTACTTC.

The chain has TRBV7-2 and TRBJ2-3; 7 bases agree with TRBD1. Trimming at V came to 5 bases and at J to 5 bases, leaving 10 bases not matched to a gene. The CDR3 totals 15 residues. Germline lookup yields CDR1 SGHTA and CDR2 FQGNSA. As DNA, the CDR3 is TGTGCCAGCAGCCCTGAAGGGGGCCGGGGAGATACGCAGTATTTT. Protein product: CASSPEGGRGDTQYF.

This clone turned up a few times. The V gene is TRBV7-9, the J gene TRBJ2-7; D not resolved. The CDR3 is 13 residues long. The germline V gene encodes CDR1 SEHNR and CDR2 FQNEAQ (reference sequence). V lost 0 bases, J lost 0 bases, and 3 bases lay in between. The CDR3 DNA reads as TGTGCCAGCAGCTTAGCCAGCTCCTACGAGCAGTACTTC. This sequence encodes CASSLASSYEQYF.

The CDR3 is CASSVVAGTQYF. The DNA for the CDR3 is TGTGCCAGCAGCGTAGTTGCGGGTACGCAGTATTTT. The rearrangement uses TRBV9 and TRBJ2-3; maybe TRBD2 (5 bases). The CDR3 spans 12 residues. The germline V and J ends were trimmed by 0 bases and 8 bases, with 7 bases remaining between them. Germline V gene lookup returns CDR1 SGDLS and CDR2 YYNGEE.